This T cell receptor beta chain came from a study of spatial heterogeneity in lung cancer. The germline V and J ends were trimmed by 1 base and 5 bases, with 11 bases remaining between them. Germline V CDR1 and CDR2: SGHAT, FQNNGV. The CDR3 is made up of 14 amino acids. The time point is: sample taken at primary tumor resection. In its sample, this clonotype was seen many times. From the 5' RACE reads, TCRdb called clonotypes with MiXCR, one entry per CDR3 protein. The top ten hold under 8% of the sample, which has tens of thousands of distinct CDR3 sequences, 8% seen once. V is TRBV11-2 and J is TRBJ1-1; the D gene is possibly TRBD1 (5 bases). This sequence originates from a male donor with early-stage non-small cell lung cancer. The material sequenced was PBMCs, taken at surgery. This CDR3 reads CASSLGGAGTEAFF. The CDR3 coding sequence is TGTGCCAGCAGCTTAGGAGGGGCCGGGACTGAAGCTTTCTTT.